This TCR beta chain was profiled in a study of blood T cell repertoires in COVID-19. Study as a whole: The samples span acute and convalescent COVID-19 from the United States, Italy and Spain. From T cells, B-cell-depleted T cells, or PBMCs came the material, which was cDNA or gDNA.

In the authors' workflow: The authors estimated nucleated cell counts from reference gene primer amplification. Sequencing was performed with immunoSEQ multiplex PCR; in TCRdb, only in-frame clones are kept and a portion is missing. V, J and clone size derive from that table, while D and trimming were established from the DNA sequence. The table shows around 220,000 clones, with 82% occurring only once. This clone came up once. Seattle researchers signed up patients amid active infection and tracked them longitudinally. Between the trimmed V and J ends, which lost 6 bases and 13 bases, there was a span of 12 bases. The CDR3 has 11 residues.

The sequenced sample was peripheral blood. V is TRBV12-3 or TRBV12-4 and J is TRBJ1-4, with D maybe TRBD1 (6 bases). The receptor was isolated from a woman of 80 years or more with COVID-19, enrolled during active disease. In nucleotides, the CDR3 is TGTGCCAGCAGCCTTAGGGGGACACTGTTTTTT. This encodes CASSLRGTLFF.